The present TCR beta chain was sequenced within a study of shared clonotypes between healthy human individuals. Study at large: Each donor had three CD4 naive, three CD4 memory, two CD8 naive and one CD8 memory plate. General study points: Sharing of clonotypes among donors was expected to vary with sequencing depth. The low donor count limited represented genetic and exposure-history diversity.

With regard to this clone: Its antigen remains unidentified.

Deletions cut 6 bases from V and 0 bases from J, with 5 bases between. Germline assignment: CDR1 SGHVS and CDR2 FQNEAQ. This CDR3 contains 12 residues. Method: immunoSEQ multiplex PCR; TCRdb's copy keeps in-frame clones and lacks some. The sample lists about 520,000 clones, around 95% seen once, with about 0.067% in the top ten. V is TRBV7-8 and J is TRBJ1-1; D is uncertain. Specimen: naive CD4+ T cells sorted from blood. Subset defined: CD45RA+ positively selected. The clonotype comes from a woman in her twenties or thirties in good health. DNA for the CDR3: TGTGCCAGCAGTCAGATGAACACTGAAGCTTTCTTT. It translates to CASSQMNTEAFF.